Here is one T cell receptor (beta chain) with its context. Its cognate antigen is unknown. The CDR3 is made up of 13 amino acids. V gave up 5 bases and J gave up 0 bases, with 5 bases separating them. CDR1 is SGHNT, CDR2 YENEEA, per germline. This sample was included in a study of cytomegalovirus exposure and HLA in healthy donors. PCR primers comprised 60 Vbeta and 13 Jbeta primers. Method: immunoSEQ multiplex PCR; TCRdb's copy keeps in-frame clones and lacks some. The repertoire includes some 150,000 clones, over 65% of them detected once, and over 3% sits in the top ten. Study observations and caveats: Cytomegalovirus association was assigned to 150 to 200 TCR beta chains. As a later analysis showed, a missense DCLRE1C variant was linked to trimming of TCR beta V- and J-genes. A likely sequencing artifact accounted for one observed cluster of highly shared sequence variants.

This sequence was found in a woman aged 40 to 49 in good health and CMV-seronegative. The genes are TRBV11-3 and TRBJ1-3; D not resolved. The sequenced sample consisted of PBMCs. The CDR3 bases are TGTGCCAGCAGCCAATTCTCTGGAAACACCATATATTTT. It codes for CASSQFSGNTIYF. The whole variable domain, filled in from reference TRBV11-3 and TRBJ1-3, reads EAGVVQSPRYKIIEKKQPVAFWCNPISGHNTLYWYLQNLGQGPELLIRYENEEAVDDSQLPKDRFSAERLKGVDSTLKIQPAELGDSAVYLCASSQFSGNTIYFGEGSWLTVV.